This T cell receptor (beta chain) was sequenced in a study of beta chain features in type 1 diabetes. Findings and caveats of the study: Compared with healthy donors, patients appeared to share more similar naive, central memory and regulatory TCRB repertoires.

One heparinised draw of blood, averaging about 116 mL, came from each donor. This clone was recorded a few times. No antigen is known for it. As every portion of the isolated RNA was reverse transcribed, the sequencing read expressed TCRB transcripts. Clones were sequenced by immunoSEQ multiplex PCR, and TCRdb holds only the in-frame ones, with some missing. The data contain 200,000 to 250,000 clones, approximately 10% of them singletons. This TCR came from a man younger than 35 in good health. Input material: central memory CD4+ T cells from blood.

The CDR3 protein is CSASDSYEQYF. DNA of the CDR3: TGCAGCGCCTCGGACAGCTACGAGCAGTACTTC. The rearrangement joins TRBV29-1 to TRBJ2-7; D is possibly TRBD1 (6 bases). Germline V gene lookup returns CDR1 SQVTM and CDR2 ANQGSEA. The length of the CDR3 is 11 residues. Trimming stripped 7 bases from V and 3 bases from J, with 10 bases between.